This T cell receptor beta chain stems from a study of shared clonotypes between healthy human individuals. Study background: CD4 naive and memory got three plates each, CD8 naive two, CD8 memory one.

J was trimmed by 1 base and V by 1 base; bases with no gene match: 1. Germline V gene lookup returns CDR1 SGHVS and CDR2 FQNEAQ. The CDR3 has 16 residues. Some clones are missing from TCRdb's copy, which holds only in-frame ones; the method was immunoSEQ multiplex PCR. The repertoire holds 850,000 to 1,200,000 clones, with 70% to 80% as singletons. Sequenced sample: memory CD4+ T cells sorted from blood. This sample's subset: CD45RA-negative fraction. The sequence was obtained from a man aged 18 to 30 in good health. The rearrangement links TRBV7-8 to TRBJ2-1, with TRBD2 matching over 10 bases. The CDR3 DNA reads TGTGCCAGCAGCTTAGTAGCGGGGGGATCCTACAATGAGCAGTTCTTC. Its protein is CASSLVAGGSYNEQFF.